The sequence of this TCR beta chain was determined in a study of OX40 agonist ivuxolimab in advanced cancers. Turning to the study itself: Hepatocellular carcinoma, melanoma, renal cell or head and neck cancer was diagnosed in the dose-escalation patients.

Autoimmune disease history or systemic immunosuppression meant exclusion. General study results and limits: On average, a greater number of expanded clones characterised CD8+ T cells relative to CD4+.

J lost 0 bases, V lost 4 bases, and 6 bases had no gene match. CDR3 size: 16 residues. Germline CDR1 is SGHNT and CDR2 is YYREEE (reference sequence). A word on this clone: Its antigen is still unknown.

Sequencing used immunoSEQ multiplex PCR; TCRdb keeps in-frame clones, though not all of them. Of tens of thousands of clones in the sample, more than 75% are singletons; the top ten hold about 0.52%. This TCR was recovered from an adult with an advanced solid tumor such as melanoma, head and neck, liver or kidney cancer. This chain joins TRBV5-4 and TRBJ2-1; TRBD1 aligns across 8 bases. The source material was CD4+ or CD8+ T cells sorted from blood, sampled in a trial of the OX40 agonist ivuxolimab. CDR3: CASSPRGTGSYNEQFF. CDR3 DNA sequence: TGTGCCAGCAGCCCCAGAGGGACAGGCTCCTACAATGAGCAGTTCTTC.